These 16 T cell receptor beta chains were sequenced from one sample in a study of shared T cell receptors in the human thymus. The table came from immunoSEQ multiplex PCR; TCRdb's copy has only in-frame clones and leaves some out. Among 500,000 to 850,000 clones listed, around 87% were seen once. These same data were also listed under a study on human thymus T cells.

Material for sequencing was thymocytes. The source is a boy less than two years old with a congenital heart defect.

A few counts support this clone. J is TRBJ2-7 and V is TRBV5-6, with TRBD2 matching over 7 bases. Germline trimming cut 4 bases from V and 5 bases from J; bases unmatched to any gene: 12. The CDR3 covers 15 residues. Germline V gene lookup returns CDR1 SGHDT and CDR2 YYEEEE. The CDR3 protein is CASSPRGGRAHEQYF. For the CDR3, the DNA is TGTGCCAGCAGCCCCCGTGGAGGGAGGGCGCACGAGCAGTACTTC.

The sample holds a few counts of this clone. This chain connects TRBV6-1 to TRBJ1-1, with unresolved D. From germline, CDR1 is MNHNS and CDR2 SASEGT. The CDR3 has 15 residues. V was clipped by 6 bases and J by 4 bases, with 18 bases between them. CDR3 sequence (DNA): TGTGCCAGCAGCCAAGCGGTTGAGGAGGGCACTGAAGCTTTCTTT. Its protein product is CASSQAVEEGTEAFF.

This clone was observed once. The CDR3 is CASSTRTSVHNEQFF. CDR3 DNA: TGTGCCAGCAGCACACGGACTAGCGTTCACAATGAGCAGTTCTTC. The chain combines TRBV5-6 with TRBJ2-1; 9 positions match TRBD2. The germline V gene encodes CDR1 SGHDT and CDR2 YYEEEE. After removal of 4 bases from V and 5 bases from J, the junction contained 7 bases not matched to a gene. The CDR3 extends over 15 amino acids.

The CDR3 region is CASNTTGEGKLFF. The CDR3 DNA follows: TGTGCCAGCAATACGACAGGGGAAGGGAAACTGTTTTTT. This chain connects TRBV28 to TRBJ1-4; 8 positions match TRBD1. Trimming removed 7 bases from V and 11 bases from J; junction bases left unmatched: 9. The CDR3 is made up of 13 amino acids. CDR1 MDHEN and CDR2 SYDVKM come from the germline V gene.

The chain recombines TRBV30 with TRBJ1-5, with TRBD1 as a possible D gene (5 bases). The CDR3 extends over 14 amino acids. CDR1 and CDR2 (germline): GTSNPN, SVGIG (reference sequence). Trimming took off 4 bases at V and 4 bases at J, with 14 bases between the two ends. The CDR3 is CAWNRKAPNQPQHF. Written as DNA, the CDR3 is TGTGCCTGGAACAGGAAAGCTCCTAATCAGCCCCAGCATTTT.

The chain recombines TRBV4-1 with TRBJ1-1; 7 nucleotides align to TRBD1. Germline CDR1 is MGHRA and CDR2 is YSYEKL. The trim removed 0 bases at V and 4 bases at J, leaving 14 bases unmatched. The CDR3 extends over 18 amino acids. Here the CDR3 DNA reads TGCGCCAGCAGCCAAGAAAAGGGTTGGGGGGACAGTCTCACTGAAGCTTTCTTT. It codes for CASSQEKGWGDSLTEAFF.

The gene calls are TRBV7-2 and TRBJ2-7; 7 bases line up with TRBD2. The J segment lost 3 bases and the V segment lost 1 base, leaving 12 bases of the junction unmatched. The germline V gene encodes CDR1 SGHTA and CDR2 FQGNSA. The CDR3 spans 17 residues. The CDR3 DNA reads TGTGCCAGCAGCTTAGGGGCGGGGAGGGACCCAAGCTACGAGCAGTACTTC. As protein: CASSLGAGRDPSYEQYF.

The V and J genes are TRBV5-1 and TRBJ2-1, with TRBD2 matching over 10 bases. V dropped 3 bases and J dropped 2; count of bases not matched to a gene: 5. The V gene's germline CDR1 is SGHRS and CDR2 YFSETQ. The CDR3 extends over 16 amino acids. The CDR3 DNA reads as TGCGCCAGCAGCTCCGCTAGCGGGAGCACCTACAATGAGCAGTTCTTC. It specifies CASSSASGSTYNEQFF.

V gene TRBV4-2 combines with J gene TRBJ2-1; 13 nucleotides match TRBD2. The CDR3 loop spans 23 amino acids. Losses at the gene ends were 2 bases for V and 0 bases for J; bases not matched to a gene: 19. Germline assignment: CDR1 LGHNA and CDR2 YNFKEQ. The CDR3 is CASSQRPKRGTSGNHRSYNEQFF. DNA of the CDR3: TGTGCCAGCAGCCAAAGACCAAAACGTGGGACTAGCGGGAACCACCGCTCCTACAATGAGCAGTTCTTC.

In this sample, this clone turned up once. The chain recombines TRBV15 with TRBJ1-1; tentatively, D is TRBD1 (6 bases). The germline gives CDR1 LNHNV, CDR2 YYDKDF (reference sequence). Trimming removed 3 bases from V and 4 bases from J, with 12 bases in between. The CDR3 spans 14 residues. In DNA form, the CDR3 reads TGTGCCACCAGCAGGGACAGTCCCTTCACTGAAGCTTTCTTT. Protein product: CATSRDSPFTEAFF.

This clone appeared a few times. The CDR3 DNA follows: TGTGCCAGCAGCAAGGGGGGGGTTGGGAACTATGGCTACACCTTC. Encoded protein: CASSKGGVGNYGYTF. The chain carries TRBV7-9 and TRBJ1-2, with D possibly matching TRBD1 (6 bases). CDR1 and CDR2 from the germline V gene are SEHNR and FQNEAQ (reference sequence). The CDR3 loop spans 15 amino acids. With 5 bases removed from V and 2 bases from J, the gap between germline ends came to 15 bases.

This chain links TRBV13 with TRBJ2-1; 7 nucleotides line up with TRBD2. Germline V gene sequence: CDR1 PRHDT, CDR2 FYEKMQ (reference sequence). Trimming cost V 2 bases and J 16 bases; bases outside gene matches: 17. This CDR3 spans 15 amino acids. The CDR3 DNA reads as TGTGCCAGCAGCTTATGGACTAGTCAGCTGGGGGGTCTATTCTTC. Translating it yields CASSLWTSQLGGLFF.

The chain has TRBV2 and TRBJ1-5; 10 bases agree with TRBD1. The germline gives CDR1 SNHLY, CDR2 FYNNEI. The V gene end was trimmed by 6 bases and the J gene end by 4 bases; junction bases not matched to a gene: 6. This CDR3 is 15 amino acids long. In nucleotides, the CDR3 is TGTGCCAGCAGCAAACCGGGACAGGGGAATCAGCCCCAGCATTTT. As protein: CASSKPGQGNQPQHF.

J is TRBJ2-3 and V is TRBV5-1; D is ambiguous. V lost 5 bases and J lost 1, with 8 bases in between. Germline CDR1 is SGHRS and CDR2 is YFSETQ. CDR3 length: 13 amino acids. Here the CDR3 DNA reads TGCGCCAGCAGAGAACTGCGCACAGATACGCAGTATTTT. Its translation: CASRELRTDTQYF.

This clone was observed once. This chain links TRBV28 with TRBJ2-1, with D perhaps matching TRBD1 (5 bases). The V gene lost 6 bases and the J gene lost 3 bases, with 12 bases spanning the gap. The CDR3 is 14 residues long. Germline lookup yields CDR1 MDHEN and CDR2 SYDVKM. The CDR3 spells CASSPWGYYNEQFF. The CDR3 region has the DNA TGTGCCAGCAGCCCCTGGGGCTACTACAATGAGCAGTTCTTC.

The chain combines TRBV25-1 with TRBJ2-1; D possibly corresponds to TRBD2 (5 bases). V lost 4 bases to trimming and J lost 3 bases, with 13 bases between them. CDR1 and CDR2 from the germline V gene are MGHDK and SYGVNS. This CDR3 contains 15 residues. CDR3 sequence: CASSALERVYNEQFF. Written as DNA, the CDR3 is TGTGCCAGCAGTGCTCTGGAGAGGGTCTACAATGAGCAGTTCTTC.